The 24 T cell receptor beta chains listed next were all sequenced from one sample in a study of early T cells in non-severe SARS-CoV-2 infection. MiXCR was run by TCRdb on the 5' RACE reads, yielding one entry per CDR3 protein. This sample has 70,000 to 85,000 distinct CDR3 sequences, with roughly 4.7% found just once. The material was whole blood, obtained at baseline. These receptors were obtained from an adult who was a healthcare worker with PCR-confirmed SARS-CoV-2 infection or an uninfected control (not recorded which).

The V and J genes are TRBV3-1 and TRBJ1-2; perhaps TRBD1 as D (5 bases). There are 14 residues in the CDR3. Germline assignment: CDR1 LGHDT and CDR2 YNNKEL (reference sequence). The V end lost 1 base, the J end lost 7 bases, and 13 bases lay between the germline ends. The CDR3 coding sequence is TGTGCCAGCAGCCAAGGCCGTCAGGGCGGTGGCTACACCTTC. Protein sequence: CASSQGRQGGGYTF. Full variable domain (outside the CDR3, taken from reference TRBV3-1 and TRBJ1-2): DTAVSQTPKYLVTQMGNDKSIKCEQNLGHDTMYWYKQDSKKFLKIMFSYNNKELIINETVPNRFSPKSPDKAHLNLHINSLELGDSAVYFCASSQGRQGGGYTFGSGTRLTVV.

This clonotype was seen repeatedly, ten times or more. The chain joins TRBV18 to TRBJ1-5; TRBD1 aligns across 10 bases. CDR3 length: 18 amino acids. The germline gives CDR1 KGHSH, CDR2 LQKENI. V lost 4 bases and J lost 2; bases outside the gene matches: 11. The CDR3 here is CASSLGTGAASGNQPQHF. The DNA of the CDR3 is TGTGCCAGCTCACTCGGGACAGGGGCCGCTTCGGGCAATCAGCCCCAGCATTTT.

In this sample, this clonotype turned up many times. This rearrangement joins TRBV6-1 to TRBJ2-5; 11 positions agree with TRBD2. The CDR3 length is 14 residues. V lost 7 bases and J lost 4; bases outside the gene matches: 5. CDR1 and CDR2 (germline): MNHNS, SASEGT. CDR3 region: CASKTGTSGETQYF. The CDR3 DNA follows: TGTGCCAGCAAAACCGGGACTAGCGGAGAGACCCAGTACTTC.

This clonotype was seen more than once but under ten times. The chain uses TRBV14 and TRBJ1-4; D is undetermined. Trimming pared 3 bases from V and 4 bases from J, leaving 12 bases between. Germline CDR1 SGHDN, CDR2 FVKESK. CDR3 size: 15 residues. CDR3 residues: CASSQSDGYNEKLFF. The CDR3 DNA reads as TGTGCCAGCAGCCAGTCGGACGGGTATAATGAAAAACTGTTTTTT.

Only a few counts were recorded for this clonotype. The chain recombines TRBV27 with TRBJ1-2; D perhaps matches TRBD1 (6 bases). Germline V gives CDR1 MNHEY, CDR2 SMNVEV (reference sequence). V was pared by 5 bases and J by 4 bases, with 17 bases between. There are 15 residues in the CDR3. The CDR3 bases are TGTGCCAGCAGTGCTTATGGGGGGACAACCTATGGCTACACCTTC. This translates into CASSAYGGTTYGYTF.

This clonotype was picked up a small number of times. The CDR3 region has the DNA TGTGCCAGTAGTATCCTCTACGGGACACAGAGGAATTCACCCCTCCACTTT. Its protein product is CASSILYGTQRNSPLHF. V is TRBV19 and J is TRBJ1-6, with a weak D call TRBD1 (6 bases). This CDR3 has 17 amino acids. Per germline, CDR1 LNHDA and CDR2 SQIVND (reference sequence). V shed 3 bases and J shed 7 bases, with 19 bases lying between them.

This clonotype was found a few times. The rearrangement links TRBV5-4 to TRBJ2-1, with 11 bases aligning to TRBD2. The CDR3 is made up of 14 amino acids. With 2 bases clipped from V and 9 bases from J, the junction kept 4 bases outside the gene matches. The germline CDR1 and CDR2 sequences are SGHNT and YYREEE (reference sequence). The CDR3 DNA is TGTGCCAGCAGCTTCGCTAGCGGGAGGTCTGAGCAGTTCTTC. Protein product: CASSFASGRSEQFF.

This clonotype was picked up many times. CDR3 nucleotide sequence: TGTGCCAGCAGCTTAATGTCGGGAAACTCCTACGAGCAGTACTTC. This codes for CASSLMSGNSYEQYF. V gene TRBV7-3 combines with J gene TRBJ2-7, with a weak D call TRBD2 (5 bases). CDR1 is SGHTA, CDR2 FQGTGA, per germline. V lost 1 base, J lost 0 bases, and 10 bases lay in between. The length of the CDR3 is 15 residues.

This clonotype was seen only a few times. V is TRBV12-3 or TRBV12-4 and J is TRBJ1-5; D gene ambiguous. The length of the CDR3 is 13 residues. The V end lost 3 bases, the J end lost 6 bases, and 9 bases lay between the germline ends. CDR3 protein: CASSFSGIQPQHF. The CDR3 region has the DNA TGTGCCAGCAGTTTCTCGGGGATTCAGCCCCAGCATTTT.

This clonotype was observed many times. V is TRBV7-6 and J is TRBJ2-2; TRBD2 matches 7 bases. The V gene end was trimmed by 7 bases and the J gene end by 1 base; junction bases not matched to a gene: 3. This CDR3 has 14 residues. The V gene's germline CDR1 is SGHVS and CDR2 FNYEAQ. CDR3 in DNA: TGTGCCAGCAAAATAGCGGGGAACACCGGGGAGCTGTTTTTT. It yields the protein CASKIAGNTGELFF.

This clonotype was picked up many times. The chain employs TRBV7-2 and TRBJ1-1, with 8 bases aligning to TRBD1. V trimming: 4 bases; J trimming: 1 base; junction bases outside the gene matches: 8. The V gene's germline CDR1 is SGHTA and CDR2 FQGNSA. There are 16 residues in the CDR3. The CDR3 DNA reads TGTGCCAGCAGCTCCGGGACAGGAAGACGGAACACTGAAGCTTTCTTT. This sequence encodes CASSSGTGRRNTEAFF. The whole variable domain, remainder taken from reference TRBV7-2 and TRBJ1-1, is GAGVSQSPSNKVTEKGKDVELRCDPISGHTALYWYRQSLGQGLEFLIYFQGNSAPDKSGLPSDRFSAERTGGSVSTLTIQRTQQEDSAVYLCASSSGTGRRNTEAFFGQGTRLTVV.

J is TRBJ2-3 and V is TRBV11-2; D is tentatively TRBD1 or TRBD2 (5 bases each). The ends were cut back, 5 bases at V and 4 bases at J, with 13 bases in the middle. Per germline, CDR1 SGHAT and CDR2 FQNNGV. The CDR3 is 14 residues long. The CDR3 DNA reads TGTGCCAGCAGCAGGGGCGGGTACGCAGATACGCAGTATTTT. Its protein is CASSRGGYADTQYF.

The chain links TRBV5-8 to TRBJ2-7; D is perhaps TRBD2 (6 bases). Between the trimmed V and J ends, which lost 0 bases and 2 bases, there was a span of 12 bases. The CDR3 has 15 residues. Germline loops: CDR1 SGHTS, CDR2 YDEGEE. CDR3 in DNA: TGTGCCAGCAGCTTGGTGGGAGGACCACCCTACGAGCAGTACTTC. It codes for CASSLVGGPPYEQYF.

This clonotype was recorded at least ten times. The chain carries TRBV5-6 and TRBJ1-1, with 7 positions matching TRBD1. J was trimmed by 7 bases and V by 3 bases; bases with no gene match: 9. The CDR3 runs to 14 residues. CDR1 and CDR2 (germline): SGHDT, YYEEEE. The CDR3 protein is CASSSSDRDSEAFF. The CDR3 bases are TGTGCCAGCAGCTCTTCTGACAGGGATAGTGAAGCTTTCTTT.

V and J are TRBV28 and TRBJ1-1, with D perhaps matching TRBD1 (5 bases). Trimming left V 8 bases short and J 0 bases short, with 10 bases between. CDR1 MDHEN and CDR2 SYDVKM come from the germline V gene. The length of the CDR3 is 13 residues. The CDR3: CASEGNLNTEAFF. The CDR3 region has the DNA TGTGCCAGCGAGGGGAACCTGAACACTGAAGCTTTCTTT. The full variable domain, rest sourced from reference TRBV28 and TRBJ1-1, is DVKVTQSSRYLVKRTGEKVFLECVQDMDHENMFWYRQDPGLGLRLIYFSYDVKMKEKGDIPEGYSVSREKKERFSLILESASTNQTSMYLCASEGNLNTEAFFGQGTRLTVV.

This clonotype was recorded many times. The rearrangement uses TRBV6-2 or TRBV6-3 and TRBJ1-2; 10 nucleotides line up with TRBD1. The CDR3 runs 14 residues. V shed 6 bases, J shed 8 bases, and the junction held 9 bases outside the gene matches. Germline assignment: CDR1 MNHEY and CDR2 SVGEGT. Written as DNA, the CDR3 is TGTGCCAGCAGGGGGACAGGGGCATACACCGGCTACACCTTC. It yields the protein CASRGTGAYTGYTF.

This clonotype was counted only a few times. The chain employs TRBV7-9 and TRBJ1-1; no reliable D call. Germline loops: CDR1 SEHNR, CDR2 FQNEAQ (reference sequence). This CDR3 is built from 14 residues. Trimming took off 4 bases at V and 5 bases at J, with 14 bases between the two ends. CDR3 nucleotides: TGTGCCAGCAGCTACACAGCCCCCGGGACTGAAGCTTTCTTT. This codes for CASSYTAPGTEAFF.

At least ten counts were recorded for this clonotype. CDR3 in DNA: TGTGCCAGTACCCTTGGGACTAGCGGGACCACAGATACGCAGTATTTT. This encodes CASTLGTSGTTDTQYF. The rearrangement joins TRBV19 to TRBJ2-3, with 13 bases identical to TRBD2. V gave up 7 bases and J gave up 2 bases; unmatched junction bases: 6. The CDR3 is 16 residues long. Per germline, CDR1 LNHDA and CDR2 SQIVND (reference sequence).

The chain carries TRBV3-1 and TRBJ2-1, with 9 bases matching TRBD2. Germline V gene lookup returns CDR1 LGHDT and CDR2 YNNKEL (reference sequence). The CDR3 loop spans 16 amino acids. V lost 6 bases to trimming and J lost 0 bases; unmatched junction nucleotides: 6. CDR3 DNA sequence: TGTGCCAGCAGTCTAGCGGGGACACCCTCCTACAATGAGCAGTTCTTC. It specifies CASSLAGTPSYNEQFF.

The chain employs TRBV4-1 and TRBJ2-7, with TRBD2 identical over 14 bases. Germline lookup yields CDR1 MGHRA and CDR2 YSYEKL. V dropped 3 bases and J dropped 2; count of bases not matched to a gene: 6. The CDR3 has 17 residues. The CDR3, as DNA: TGCGCCAGCAGCCAGGGGACTAGCGGGAGTGTCCCCTACGAGCAGTACTTC. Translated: CASSQGTSGSVPYEQYF.

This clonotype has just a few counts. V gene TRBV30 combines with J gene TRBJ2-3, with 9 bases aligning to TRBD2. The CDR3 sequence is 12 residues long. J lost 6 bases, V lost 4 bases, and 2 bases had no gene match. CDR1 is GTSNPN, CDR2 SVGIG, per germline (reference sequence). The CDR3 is CAWTSGMDTQYF. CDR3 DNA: TGTGCCTGGACTAGCGGGATGGATACGCAGTATTTT. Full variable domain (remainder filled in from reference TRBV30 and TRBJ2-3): SQTIHQWPATLVQPVGSPLSLECTVEGTSNPNLYWYRQAAGRGLQLLFYSVGIGQISSEVPQNLSASRPQDRQFILSSKKLLLSDSGFYLCAWTSGMDTQYFGPGTRLTVL.

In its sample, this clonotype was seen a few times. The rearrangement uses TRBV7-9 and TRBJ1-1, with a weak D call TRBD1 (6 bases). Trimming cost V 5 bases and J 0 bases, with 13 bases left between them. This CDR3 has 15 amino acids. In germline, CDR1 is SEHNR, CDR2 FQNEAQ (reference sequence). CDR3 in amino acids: CASSPRDTLNTEAFF. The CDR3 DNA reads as TGTGCCAGCAGCCCGCGGGACACCTTGAACACTGAAGCTTTCTTT.

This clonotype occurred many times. The CDR3 DNA is TGCGCCAGCAGTGCTAGCTCCCTGGGCTACGAGCAGTACTTC. Protein: CASSASSLGYEQYF. This rearrangement joins TRBV10-1 to TRBJ2-7; tentative D call: TRBD2 (5 bases). The length of the CDR3 is 14 residues. CDR1 is WNHNN and CDR2 is SYGVQD in the germline V gene (reference sequence). Trimming took 4 bases from V and 3 from J, leaving 13 bases between them.

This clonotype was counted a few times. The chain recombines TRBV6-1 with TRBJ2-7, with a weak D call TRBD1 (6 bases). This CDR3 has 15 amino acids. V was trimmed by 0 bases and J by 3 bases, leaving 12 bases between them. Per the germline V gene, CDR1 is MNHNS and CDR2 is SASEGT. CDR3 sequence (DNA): TGTGCCAGCAGTGAAGCGCGACAGGTTTTCTACGAGCAGTACTTC. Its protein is CASSEARQVFYEQYF.